This T cell receptor beta chain was sequenced during a study of radiation and T cells in renal cell carcinoma. Findings of the study overall: Top tumor clonotypes rose in blood 2 weeks post-radiation, then contracted.

With regard to this clone: The antigen remains undetermined.

The time point is: blood 4 weeks post-SBRT, at nephrectomy. The treatment here: 15 Gy SBRT to primary tumor, nephrectomy 4 weeks later. Nephrectomy followed 15 Gy stereotactic body radiation by 4 weeks. Profiled with immunoSEQ multiplex PCR; TCRdb holds only in-frame clones, not every one. This table has roughly 64,000 clones, about 80% appearing once. The germline V gene encodes CDR1 SGHTA and CDR2 FQGNSA. The CDR3 is 15 residues long. The V end was cut by 1 base, the J end by 6 bases, with 10 bases between. The source was blood, collected from a patient whose treatment included radiotherapy and nephrectomy. The chain links TRBV7-2 to TRBJ1-6; tentatively, D is TRBD1 (6 bases). This sequence originates from a man aged 55-75 years with renal cell carcinoma. The CDR3 region has the DNA TGTGCCAGCAGCTTAGTGTCAGGGGCTAATTCACCCCTCCACTTT. Its translation is CASSLVSGANSPLHF. Full variable domain (remainder filled in from reference TRBV7-2 and TRBJ1-6): GAGVSQSPSNKVTEKGKDVELRCDPISGHTALYWYRQSLGQGLEFLIYFQGNSAPDKSGLPSDRFSAERTGGSVSTLTIQRTQQEDSAVYLCASSLVSGANSPLHFGNGTRLTVT.